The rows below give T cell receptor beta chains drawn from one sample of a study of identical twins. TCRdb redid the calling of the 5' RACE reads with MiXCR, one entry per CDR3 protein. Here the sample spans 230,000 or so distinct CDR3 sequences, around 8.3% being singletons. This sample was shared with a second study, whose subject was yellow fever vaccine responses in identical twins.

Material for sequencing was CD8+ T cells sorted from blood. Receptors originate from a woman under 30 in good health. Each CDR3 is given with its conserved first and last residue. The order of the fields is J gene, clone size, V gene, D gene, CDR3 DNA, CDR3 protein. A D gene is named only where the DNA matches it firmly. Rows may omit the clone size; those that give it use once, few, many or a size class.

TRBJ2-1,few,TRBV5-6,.,TGTGCCAGCAGTGGAGAATACAATGAGCAGTTCTTC,CASSGEYNEQFF
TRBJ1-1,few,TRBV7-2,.,TGTGCCAGCAGCTTAGGGACAGTCCCTGAAGCTTTCTTT,CASSLGTVPEAFF
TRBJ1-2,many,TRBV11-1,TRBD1,TGTGCCAGCAGCTTAGGTCCCCCGGGACAGAACCCTAACTATGGCTACACCTTC,CASSLGPPGQNPNYGYTF
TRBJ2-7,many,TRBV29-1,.,TGCAGCGTTGGGGGGTACTCCTACGAGCAGTACTTC,CSVGGYSYEQYF
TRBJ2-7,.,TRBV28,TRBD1,TGTGCCAGCAGTCCCACCTCGGGACAGGGGGCTTACGAGCAGTACTTC,CASSPTSGQGAYEQYF
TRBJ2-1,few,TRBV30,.,TGTGCCTGGAGATTTGGCAATGAGCAGTTCTTC,CAWRFGNEQFF
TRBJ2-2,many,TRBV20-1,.,TGCAGTGGCGCGACGGGGGATGCCGGGGAGCTGTTTTTT,CSGATGDAGELFF
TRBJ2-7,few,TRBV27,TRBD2,TGTGCCAGCAGTTTGATAGCGGGAGATCCGTACGAGCAGTACTTC,CASSLIAGDPYEQYF
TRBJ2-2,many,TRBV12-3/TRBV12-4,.,TGTGCCAGCAGTTTGGACCCTACCGGGGAGCTGTTTTTT,CASSLDPTGELFF
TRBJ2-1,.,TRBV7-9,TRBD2,TGTGCCAGCAGCCCGAAGATAACTAGCGGGATGGGAAATGAGCAGTTCTTC,CASSPKITSGMGNEQFF
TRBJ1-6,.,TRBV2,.,TGTGCCGGGGATCGGGGGGATTCACCCCTCCACTTT,CAGDRGDSPLHF
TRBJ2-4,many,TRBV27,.,TGTGCCAGCAGTTCGGCCCTAGCCAAAAACATTCAGTACTTC,CASSSALAKNIQYF
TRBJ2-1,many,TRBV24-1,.,TGTGCCACCAGTGATTTGGAGGAGGGGCAGTTCTTC,CATSDLEEGQFF
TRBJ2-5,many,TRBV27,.,TGTGCCAGCAGCCCCCCGCGGGGGCTAGGAGAGACCCAGTACTTC,CASSPPRGLGETQYF
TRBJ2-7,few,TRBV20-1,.,TGCAGTGCTACGGGTGGCGGAGCGGAGCCTTTGTACGAGCAGTACTTC,CSATGGGAEPLYEQYF
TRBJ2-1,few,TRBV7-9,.,TGTGCCAGCAGCTATACCAATGAGCAGTTCTTC,CASSYTNEQFF
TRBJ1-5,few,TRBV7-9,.,TGTGCCAGCAGCTTAGATTATCAGCCCCAGCATTTT,CASSLDYQPQHF
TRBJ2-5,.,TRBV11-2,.,TGTGCCAGCAGCTTAGATGCGGAAGGGGAGACCCAGTACTTC,CASSLDAEGETQYF
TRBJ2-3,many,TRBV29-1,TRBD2,TGCAGCGTTGAAGATCCCAGACTAGCGGACACAGATACGCAGTATTTT,CSVEDPRLADTDTQYF
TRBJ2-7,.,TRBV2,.,TGTGCCAGCAGTCGCGTGGACTGGACCTACGAGCAGTACTTC,CASSRVDWTYEQYF
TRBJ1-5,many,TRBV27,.,TGTGCCGGGAATCAGCCCCAGCATTTT,CAGNQPQHF
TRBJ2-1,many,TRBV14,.,TGTGCCAGCAGCCAAGTGTGGTATGAGCAGTTCTTC,CASSQVWYEQFF
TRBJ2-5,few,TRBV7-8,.,TGTGCCAGCAGACACGTGCGGGATGGTCGAGAGACCCAGTACTTC,CASRHVRDGRETQYF
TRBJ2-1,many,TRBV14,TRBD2,TGTGCCAGCAGCCAAGAAAGGACTAGCGAACTTGTGGGCAATGAGCAGTTCTTC,CASSQERTSELVGNEQFF
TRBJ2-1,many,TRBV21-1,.,TGTGCCAGCAGCCGCCCAGGGGTAGCGAACAATGAGCAGTTCTTC,CASSRPGVANNEQFF
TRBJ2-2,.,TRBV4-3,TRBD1,TGCGCCAGCAGCCAAGGACAGGGGGCATCCACCGGGGAGCTGTCTTTT,CASSQGQGASTGELSF
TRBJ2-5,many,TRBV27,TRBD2,TGTGCCAGCAGTTTATCGAGACTAGCGGGATGGGAGACCCAGTACTTC,CASSLSRLAGWETQYF
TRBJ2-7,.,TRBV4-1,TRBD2,TGCGCCAGCAGCCTAAGGGAGGGTCCGGCAGGAAGATACGAGCAGTACTTC,CASSLREGPAGRYEQYF
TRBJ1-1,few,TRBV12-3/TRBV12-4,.,TGTGCCAGCAGCTACGGGGGGGAGTTCACTGAAGCTTTCTTT,CASSYGGEFTEAFF
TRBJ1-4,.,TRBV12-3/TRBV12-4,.,TGTGCCAGCCGGCAGGGGCCTGAAAAACTGTTTTTT,CASRQGPEKLFF
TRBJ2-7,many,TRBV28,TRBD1,TGTGCCAGCAGTTTATTAAACAGGGGCGAGCAGTACTTC,CASSLLNRGEQYF
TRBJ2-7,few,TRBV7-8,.,TGTGCCAGCAGCGGCGAACGCGGTCTTAGGGACGAGCAGTACTTC,CASSGERGLRDEQYF
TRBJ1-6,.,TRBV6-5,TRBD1,TGTGCCAGCAGTTACTGGGGGACAGGGGGCGAGAATTCACCCCTCCACTTT,CASSYWGTGGENSPLHF
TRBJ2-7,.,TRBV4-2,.,TGTGCCAGCAGCCACAATAGGGGGGACGCCTACGAGCAGTACTTC,CASSHNRGDAYEQYF
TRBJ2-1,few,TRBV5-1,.,TGCGCCAGCAGCTTATTTAATCTAGATGAGCAGTTCTTC,CASSLFNLDEQFF
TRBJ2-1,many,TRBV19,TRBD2,TGTGCCAGTAGTGGGACTAGCGACTACAATGAGCAGTTCTTC,CASSGTSDYNEQFF
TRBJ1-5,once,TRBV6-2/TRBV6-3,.,TGTGCCAGCAGTTATTCGTGGACGGGGGGAGGCAATCAGCCCCAGCATTTT,CASSYSWTGGGNQPQHF
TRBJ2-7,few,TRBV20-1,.,TGCAGTGCCCCCGGGACCCGCTCAGGGGCCTACGAGCAGTACTTC,CSAPGTRSGAYEQYF
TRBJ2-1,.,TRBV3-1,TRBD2,TGTGCCAGCAGCCAAGGGGTGCCTAGCGGGAGACTAAGAAGTGAGCAGTTCTTC,CASSQGVPSGRLRSEQFF
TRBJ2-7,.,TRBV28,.,TGTGCCAGCAGCCGCGGGCCAATCTTCCCCTACGAGCAGTACTTC,CASSRGPIFPYEQYF
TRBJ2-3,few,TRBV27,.,TGTGCCAGCAGCCCGTCCTTCTATAGTGCCTTCACAGATACGCAGTATTTT,CASSPSFYSAFTDTQYF
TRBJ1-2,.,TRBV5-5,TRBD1,TGTGCCAGCAGCTTTCGACCGGACAGGGACCTTTATGGCTACACCTTC,CASSFRPDRDLYGYTF
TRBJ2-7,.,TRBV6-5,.,TGTGCCAGCAGTTACTCTCCGGGCGGAGCTCCATACGAGCAGTACTTC,CASSYSPGGAPYEQYF